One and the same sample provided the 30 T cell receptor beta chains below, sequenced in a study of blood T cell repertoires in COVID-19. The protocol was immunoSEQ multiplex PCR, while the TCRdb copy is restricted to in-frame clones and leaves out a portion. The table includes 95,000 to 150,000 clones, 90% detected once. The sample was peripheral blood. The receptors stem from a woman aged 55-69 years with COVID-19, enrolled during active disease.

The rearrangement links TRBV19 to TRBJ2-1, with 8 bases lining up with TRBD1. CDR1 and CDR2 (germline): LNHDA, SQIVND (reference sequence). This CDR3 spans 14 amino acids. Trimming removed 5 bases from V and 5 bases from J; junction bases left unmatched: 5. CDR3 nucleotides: TGTGCCAGTAGTCAACAGGGGGTCGACAATGAGCAGTTCTTC. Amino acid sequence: CASSQQGVDNEQFF. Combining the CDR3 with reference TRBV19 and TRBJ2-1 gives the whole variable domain DGGITQSPKYLFRKEGQNVTLSCEQNLNHDAMYWYRQDPGQGLRLIYYSQIVNDFQKGDIAEGYSVSREKKESFPLTVTSAQKNPTAFYLCASSQQGVDNEQFFGPGTRLTVL.

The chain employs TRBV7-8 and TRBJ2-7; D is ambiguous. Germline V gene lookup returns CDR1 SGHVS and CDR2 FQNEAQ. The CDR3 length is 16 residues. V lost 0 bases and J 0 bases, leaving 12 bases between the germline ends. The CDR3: CASSLANLRSSYEQYF. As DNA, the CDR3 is TGTGCCAGCAGCTTAGCGAACCTCCGGAGCTCCTACGAGCAGTACTTC.

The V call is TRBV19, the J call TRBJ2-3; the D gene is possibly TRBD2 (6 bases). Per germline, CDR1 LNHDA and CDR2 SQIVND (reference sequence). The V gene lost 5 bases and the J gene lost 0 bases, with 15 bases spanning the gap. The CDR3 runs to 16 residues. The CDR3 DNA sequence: TGTGCCAGTAGTCTCCGGGACTGGGCTAGCACAGATACGCAGTATTTT. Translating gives CASSLRDWASTDTQYF.

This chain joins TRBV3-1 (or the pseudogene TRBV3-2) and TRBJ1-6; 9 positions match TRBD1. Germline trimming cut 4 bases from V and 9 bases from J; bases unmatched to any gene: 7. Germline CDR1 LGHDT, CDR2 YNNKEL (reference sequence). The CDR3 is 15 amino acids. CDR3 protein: CASSPRDREGSPLHF. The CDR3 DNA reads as TGTGCCAGCAGCCCCCGGGACAGGGAGGGTTCACCCCTCCACTTT.

For the CDR3, the DNA is TGTGCCAGCAGGCCCAGCGGGGGGGCCGTTAATGAGCAGTTCTTC. Translating gives CASRPSGGAVNEQFF. The chain links TRBV7-3 to TRBJ2-1; 10 bases map to TRBD2. The CDR3 runs to 15 residues. Trimming took 6 bases from V and 7 from J; bases not matched to a gene: 9. Germline V lookup: CDR1 SGHTA, CDR2 FQGTGA.

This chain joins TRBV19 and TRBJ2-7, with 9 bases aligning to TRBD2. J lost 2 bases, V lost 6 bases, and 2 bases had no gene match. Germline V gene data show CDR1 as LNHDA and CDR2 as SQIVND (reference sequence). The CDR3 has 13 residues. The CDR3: CASRREGAYEQYF. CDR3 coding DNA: TGTGCCAGTAGGCGGGAGGGAGCCTACGAGCAGTACTTC.

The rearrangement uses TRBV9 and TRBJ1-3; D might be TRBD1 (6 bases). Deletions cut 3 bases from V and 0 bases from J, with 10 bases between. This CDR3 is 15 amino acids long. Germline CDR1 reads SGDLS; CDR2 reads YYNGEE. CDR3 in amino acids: CASSGTDFSGNTIYF. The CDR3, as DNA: TGTGCCAGCAGCGGGACAGACTTCTCTGGAAACACCATATATTTT.

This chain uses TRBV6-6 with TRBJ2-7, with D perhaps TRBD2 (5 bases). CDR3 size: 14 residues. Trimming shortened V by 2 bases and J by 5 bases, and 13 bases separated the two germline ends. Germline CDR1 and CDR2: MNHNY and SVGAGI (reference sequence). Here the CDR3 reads CASSYDYTTNEQYF. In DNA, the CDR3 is TGTGCCAGCAGTTACGACTACACGACGAACGAGCAGTACTTC.

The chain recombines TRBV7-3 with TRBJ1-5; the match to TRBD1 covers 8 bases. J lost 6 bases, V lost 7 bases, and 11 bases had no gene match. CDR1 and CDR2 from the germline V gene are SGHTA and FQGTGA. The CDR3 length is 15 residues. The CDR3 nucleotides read TGTGCCAGCAACCACCGGACAGGGCGAGGTCAGCCCCAGCATTTT. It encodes CASNHRTGRGQPQHF.

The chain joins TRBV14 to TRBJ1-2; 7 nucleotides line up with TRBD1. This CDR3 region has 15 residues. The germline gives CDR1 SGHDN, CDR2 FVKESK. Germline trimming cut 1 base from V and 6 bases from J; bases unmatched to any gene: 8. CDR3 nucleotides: TGTGCCAGCAGCCAAGCCCGACGAGGGGGCGATGGCTACACCTTC. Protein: CASSQARRGGDGYTF.

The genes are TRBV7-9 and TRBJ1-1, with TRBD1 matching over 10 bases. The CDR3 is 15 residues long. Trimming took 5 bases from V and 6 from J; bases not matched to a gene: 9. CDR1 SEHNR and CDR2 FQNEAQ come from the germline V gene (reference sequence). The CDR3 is CASSASSGTGAEAFF. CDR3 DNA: TGTGCCAGCAGCGCATCCTCCGGGACAGGGGCTGAAGCTTTCTTT.

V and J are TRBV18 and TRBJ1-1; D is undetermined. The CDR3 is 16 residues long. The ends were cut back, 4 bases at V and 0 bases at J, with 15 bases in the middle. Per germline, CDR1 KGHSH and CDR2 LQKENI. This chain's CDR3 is CASSRVLGGLNTEAFF. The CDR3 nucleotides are TGTGCCAGCTCACGGGTCTTAGGAGGATTGAACACTGAAGCTTTCTTT.

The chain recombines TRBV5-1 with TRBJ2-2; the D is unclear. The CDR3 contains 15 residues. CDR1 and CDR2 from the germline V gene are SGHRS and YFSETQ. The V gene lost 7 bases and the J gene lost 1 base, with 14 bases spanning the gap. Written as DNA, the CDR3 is TGCGCCAGCGCCCGGCCGGAGAAGAACACCGGGGAGCTGTTTTTT. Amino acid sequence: CASARPEKNTGELFF.

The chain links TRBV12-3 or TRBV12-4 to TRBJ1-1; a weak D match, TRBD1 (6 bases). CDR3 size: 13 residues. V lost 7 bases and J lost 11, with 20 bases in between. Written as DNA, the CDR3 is TGTGCCAGCAATCTCAGGGGAGACCCTCGGGCTTTCTTT. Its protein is CASNLRGDPRAFF.

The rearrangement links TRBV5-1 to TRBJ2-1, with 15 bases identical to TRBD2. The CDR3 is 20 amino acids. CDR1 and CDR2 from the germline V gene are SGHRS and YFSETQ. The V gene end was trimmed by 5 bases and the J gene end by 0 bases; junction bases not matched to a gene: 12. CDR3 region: CASRNPGLAGGQSSYNEQFF. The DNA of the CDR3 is TGCGCCAGCAGAAATCCGGGACTAGCGGGGGGACAGAGCTCCTACAATGAGCAGTTCTTC. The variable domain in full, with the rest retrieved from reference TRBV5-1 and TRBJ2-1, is KAGVTQTPRYLIKTRGQQVTLSCSPISGHRSVSWYQQTPGQGLQFLFEYFSETQRNKGNFPGRFSGRQFSNSRSEMNVSTLELGDSALYLCASRNPGLAGGQSSYNEQFFGPGTRLTVL.

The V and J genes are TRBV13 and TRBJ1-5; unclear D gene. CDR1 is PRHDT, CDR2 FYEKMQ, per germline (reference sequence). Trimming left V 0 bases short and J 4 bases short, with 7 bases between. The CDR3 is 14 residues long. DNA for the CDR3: TGTGCCAGCAGCTTAGGCGCAGGTAATCAGCCCCAGCATTTT. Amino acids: CASSLGAGNQPQHF. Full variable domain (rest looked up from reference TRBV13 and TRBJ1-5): AAGVIQSPRHLIKEKRETATLKCYPIPRHDTVYWYQQGPGQDPQFLISFYEKMQSDKGSIPDRFSAQQFSDYHSELNMSSLELGDSALYFCASSLGAGNQPQHFGDGTRLSIL.

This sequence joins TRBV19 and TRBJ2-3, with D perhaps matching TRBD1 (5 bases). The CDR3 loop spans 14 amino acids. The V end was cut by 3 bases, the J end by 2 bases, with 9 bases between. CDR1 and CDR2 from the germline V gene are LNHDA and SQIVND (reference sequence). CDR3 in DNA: TGTGCCAGTAGTATCTTGGGGCCCACAGATACGCAGTATTTT. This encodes CASSILGPTDTQYF.

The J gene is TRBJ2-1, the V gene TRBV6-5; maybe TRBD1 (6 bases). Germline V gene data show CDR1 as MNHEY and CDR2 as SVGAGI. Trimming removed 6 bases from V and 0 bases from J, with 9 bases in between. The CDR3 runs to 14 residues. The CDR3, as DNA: TGTGCCAGCAGGGGGGCCAGCTCCTACAATGAGCAGTTCTTC. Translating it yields CASRGASSYNEQFF.

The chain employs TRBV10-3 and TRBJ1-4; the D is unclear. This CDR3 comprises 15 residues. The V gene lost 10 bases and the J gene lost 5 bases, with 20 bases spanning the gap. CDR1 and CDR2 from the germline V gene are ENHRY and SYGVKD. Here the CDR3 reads CATGEFGRRNEKLFF. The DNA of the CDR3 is TGTGCCACCGGGGAGTTCGGCAGAAGGAATGAAAAACTGTTTTTT.

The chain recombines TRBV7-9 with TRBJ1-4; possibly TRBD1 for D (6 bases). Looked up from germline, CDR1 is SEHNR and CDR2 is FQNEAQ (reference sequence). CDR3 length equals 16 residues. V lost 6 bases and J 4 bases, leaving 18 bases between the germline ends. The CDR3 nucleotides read TGTGCCAGCAGTATTACAGGGCATCTAATTAATGAAAAACTGTTTTTT. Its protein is CASSITGHLINEKLFF.

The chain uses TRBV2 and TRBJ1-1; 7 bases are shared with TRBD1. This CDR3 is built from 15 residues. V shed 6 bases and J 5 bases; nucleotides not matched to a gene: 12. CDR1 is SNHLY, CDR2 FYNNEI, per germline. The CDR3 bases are TGTGCCAGCAGCCGTCCACAGGGGACACGGACTGAAGCTTTCTTT. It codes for CASSRPQGTRTEAFF.

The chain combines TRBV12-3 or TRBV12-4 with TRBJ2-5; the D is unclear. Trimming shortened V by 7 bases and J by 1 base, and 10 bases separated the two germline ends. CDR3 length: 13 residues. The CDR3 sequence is CASTLLRQETQYF. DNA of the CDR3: TGTGCCAGCACCCTGCTGCGCCAAGAGACCCAGTACTTC.

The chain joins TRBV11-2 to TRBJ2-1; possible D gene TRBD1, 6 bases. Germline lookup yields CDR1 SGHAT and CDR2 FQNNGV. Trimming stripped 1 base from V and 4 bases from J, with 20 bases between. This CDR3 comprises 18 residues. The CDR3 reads CASSLGQWTGTPYNEQFF. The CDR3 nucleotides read TGTGCCAGCAGCTTAGGGCAATGGACCGGGACACCTTACAATGAGCAGTTCTTC.

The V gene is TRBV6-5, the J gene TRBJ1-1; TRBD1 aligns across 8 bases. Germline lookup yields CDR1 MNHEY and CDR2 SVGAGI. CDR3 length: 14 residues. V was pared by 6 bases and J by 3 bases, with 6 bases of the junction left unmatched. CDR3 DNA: TGTGCCAGCAGCCGCGAGACAGGGGACACTGAAGCTTTCTTT. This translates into CASSRETGDTEAFF.

CDR3 DNA sequence: TGTGCCACCAGTGATTCCGGGACAGACAAAAACATTCAGTACTTC. Translated, it gives CATSDSGTDKNIQYF. V and J are TRBV24-1 and TRBJ2-4; 7 bases match TRBD1. This CDR3 comprises 15 residues. V lost 2 bases and J lost 3; bases outside the gene matches: 3. Looked up from germline, CDR1 is KGHDR and CDR2 is SFDVKD.

The CDR3 sequence is CAWSSRGQEQYF. The CDR3 region has the DNA TGTGCCTGGAGTTCTAGGGGGCAAGAGCAGTACTTC. V usage is TRBV30 and J usage is TRBJ2-7, with TRBD1 matching 7 bases. The CDR3 length is 12 residues. CDR1 and CDR2 (germline): GTSNPN, SVGIG (reference sequence). Trimming took 2 bases from V and 7 from J; bases not matched to a gene: 5. The complete variable domain, with remaining parts taken from reference TRBV30 and TRBJ2-7, reads SQTIHQWPATLVQPVGSPLSLECTVEGTSNPNLYWYRQAAGRGLQLLFYSVGIGQISSEVPQNLSASRPQDRQFILSSKKLLLSDSGFYLCAWSSRGQEQYFGPGTRLTVT.

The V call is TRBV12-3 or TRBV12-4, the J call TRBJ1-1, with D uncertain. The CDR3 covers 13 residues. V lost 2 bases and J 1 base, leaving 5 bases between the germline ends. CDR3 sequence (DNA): TGTGCCAGCAGTTTACTCAGGAACACTGAAGCTTTCTTT. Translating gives CASSLLRNTEAFF.

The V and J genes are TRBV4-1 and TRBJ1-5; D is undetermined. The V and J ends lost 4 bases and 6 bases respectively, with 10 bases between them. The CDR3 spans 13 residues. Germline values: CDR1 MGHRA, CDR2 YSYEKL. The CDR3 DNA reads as TGCGCCAGCAGCCGGGCGAGAGCTCAGCCCCAGCATTTT. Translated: CASSRARAQPQHF.

The CDR3 bases are TGTGCCATCACCGGACACCTTTCTACTGAAGCTTTCTTT. Amino acid sequence: CAITGHLSTEAFF. The V call is TRBV10-3, the J call TRBJ1-1, with D perhaps TRBD1 (5 bases). The CDR3 consists of 13 residues. Trimming stripped 7 bases from V and 5 bases from J, with 14 bases between. CDR1 ENHRY and CDR2 SYGVKD come from the germline V gene.

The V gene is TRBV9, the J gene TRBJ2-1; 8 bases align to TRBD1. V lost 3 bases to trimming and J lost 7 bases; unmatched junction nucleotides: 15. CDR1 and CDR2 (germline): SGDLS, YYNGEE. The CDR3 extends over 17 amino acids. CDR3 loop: CASSDRPLDRVYNEQFF. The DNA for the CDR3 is TGTGCCAGCAGCGATCGACCCTTGGACAGGGTTTATAATGAGCAGTTCTTC.